Shown below are 32 T cell receptor beta chains from a single sample sequenced in a study of T cells in Graves' hyperthyroidism and ophthalmopathy. Researchers amplified the TCR beta CDR3 regions from RNA transcripts. The HTBI primer set was used in a first-round RT-PCR of the TCR CDR3. TCRdb ran MiXCR on the multiplex PCR reads and lists one entry per CDR3 protein. The data show hundreds of thousands of distinct CDR3 sequences, with 14% seen just once and roughly 10% held by the top ten. The source material was blood. The receptors originated from a woman younger than 30 with Graves' hyperthyroidism.

In the case of this clonotype: A much larger clone lies one base from this, so it may be a read error. Likely a read error: the CDR3 ends without its conserved phenylalanine or tryptophan. The chain uses TRBV12-3 or TRBV12-4 and TRBJ2-2; 11 bases are shared with TRBD2. The V and J ends lost 9 bases and 7 bases, in that order; junction bases with no gene match: 4. The CDR3 runs to 13 residues. The CDR3 reads CASETSGVGELFL. CDR3 bases: TGTGCCAGTGAGACTAGCGGGGTCGGGGAGCTGTTTCTT.

This clonotype appeared a few times. The chain couples TRBV18 to TRBJ2-1; tentative D call: TRBD1 (6 bases). The CDR3 spans 16 residues. The germline gives CDR1 KGHSH, CDR2 LQKENI. V was trimmed by 4 bases and J by 3 bases, leaving 16 bases between them. The CDR3 loop reads CASSQRTDHRYNEQFF. CDR3 nucleotide sequence: TGTGCCAGCTCACAGAGGACAGACCACCGCTACAATGAGCAGTTCTTC.

This clonotype was seen many times. The rearrangement links TRBV2 to TRBJ2-3, with 7 positions matching TRBD2. With V trimmed by 7 bases and J by 0 bases, 10 bases remained unmatched. The CDR3 runs 16 residues. The germline CDR1 and CDR2 sequences are SNHLY and FYNNEI. CDR3: CASTKTSDPSTDTQYF. The DNA for the CDR3 is TGTGCCAGCACCAAAACTAGCGACCCTAGCACAGATACGCAGTATTTT.

The V call is TRBV5-1, the J call TRBJ2-1; 10 bases line up with TRBD2. The CDR3 length is 16 residues. After removal of 3 bases from V and 1 base from J, the junction contained 4 bases not matched to a gene. Germline V gene lookup returns CDR1 SGHRS and CDR2 YFSETQ. CDR3: CASSYLAGASYNEQFF. For the CDR3, the DNA is TGCGCCAGCAGCTACCTAGCGGGAGCGTCCTACAATGAGCAGTTCTTC.

This clonotype was counted between two and nine times. The J gene is TRBJ1-5, the V gene TRBV6-2 or TRBV6-3; 9 bases map to TRBD1. CDR1 is MNHEY and CDR2 is SVGEGT in the germline V gene. The V gene end was trimmed by 5 bases and the J gene end by 5 bases; junction bases not matched to a gene: 7. The CDR3 length is 15 residues. Here the CDR3 DNA reads TGTGCCAGCAGTCCGGGACAGGGCGGCCATCAGCCCCAGCATTTT. Translating gives CASSPGQGGHQPQHF.

The chain couples TRBV20-1 to TRBJ1-3; weak D call: TRBD1 (6 bases). The CDR3 contains 16 residues. CDR1 DFQATT and CDR2 SNEGSKA come from the germline V gene (reference sequence). Trimming took off 3 bases at V and 2 bases at J, with 17 bases between the two ends. The CDR3 region has the DNA TGCAGTGCTAGCCTACTCACAGGGATGACTGGAAACACCATATATTTT. The encoded protein is CSASLLTGMTGNTIYF.

This clonotype was picked up a small number of times. The CDR3 reads CASSYIWGEGGYTF. The CDR3 region has the DNA TGTGCCAGCAGTTACATCTGGGGGGAGGGGGGCTACACCTTC. The gene calls are TRBV6-6 and TRBJ1-2, with a possible D match to TRBD1 (5 bases). Germline V gene lookup returns CDR1 MNHNY and CDR2 SVGAGI (reference sequence). Trimming took 2 bases from V and 8 from J, leaving 15 bases between them. This CDR3 is 14 amino acids long.

The table lists this clonotype with a few counts. The V call is TRBV2, the J call TRBJ2-5; 8 bases are a match to TRBD1. This CDR3 is 13 amino acids long. After removal of 6 bases from V and 5 bases from J, the junction contained 5 bases not matched to a gene. In germline, CDR1 is SNHLY, CDR2 FYNNEI. The CDR3 protein is CASRGQAWETQYF. The CDR3 coding sequence is TGTGCCAGCAGGGGACAGGCCTGGGAGACCCAGTACTTC. Full variable domain (outside the CDR3, taken from reference TRBV2 and TRBJ2-5): EPEVTQTPSHQVTQMGQEVILRCVPISNHLYFYWYRQILGQKVEFLVSFYNNEISEKSEIFDDQFSVERPDGSNFTLKIRSTKLEDSAMYFCASRGQAWETQYFGPGTRLLVL.

Only a few counts were recorded for this clonotype. CDR3 DNA: TGCAGTGCTAACCGGGACAGGCGAACCTACGAGCAGTACTTC. Protein product: CSANRDRRTYEQYF. This chain links TRBV20-1 with TRBJ2-7, with 8 bases aligning to TRBD1. The CDR3 has 14 amino acids. Germline V gives CDR1 DFQATT, CDR2 SNEGSKA (reference sequence). Trimming cost V 4 bases and J 2 bases; bases outside gene matches: 7.

This clonotype was observed at least ten times. This chain joins TRBV30 and TRBJ1-2; D possibly corresponds to TRBD1 (5 bases). From germline, CDR1 is GTSNPN and CDR2 SVGIG (reference sequence). Trimming shortened V by 3 bases and J by 6 bases, and 14 bases separated the two germline ends. The CDR3 is 13 residues long. CDR3 loop: CAWRSRDVNGYTF. The CDR3 nucleotides read TGTGCCTGGAGGAGCCGGGACGTCAATGGCTACACCTTC.

This clonotype was observed many times. The chain employs TRBV7-3 and TRBJ2-3; D assignment may be TRBD1 or TRBD2 (6 bases each). CDR1 SGHTA and CDR2 FQGTGA come from the germline V gene. V was clipped by 5 bases and J by 0 bases, with 18 bases between them. This CDR3 is 17 amino acids long. The CDR3 region is CASSPMGGGGSTDTQYF. CDR3 DNA sequence: TGTGCCAGCAGCCCTATGGGTGGAGGGGGAAGCACAGATACGCAGTATTTT.

This clonotype was detected many times. V gene TRBV6-2 or TRBV6-3 combines with J gene TRBJ2-1; 8 positions match TRBD1. CDR1 and CDR2 (germline): MNHEY, SVGEGT. V dropped 6 bases and J dropped 1; count of bases not matched to a gene: 5. The CDR3 covers 15 residues. CDR3 residues: CASRDRDFSYNEQFF. The CDR3 nucleotides read TGTGCCAGCAGGGACAGGGACTTTTCCTACAATGAGCAGTTCTTC.

This clonotype was counted at least ten times. V gene TRBV4-3 combines with J gene TRBJ1-1; D is unresolved. Germline V CDR1 and CDR2: LGHNA, YSLEER. The length of the CDR3 is 14 residues. With 4 bases removed from V and 2 bases from J, the gap between germline ends came to 11 bases. CDR3: CASSLFDGNTEAFF. The CDR3 bases are TGCGCCAGCAGCCTCTTCGACGGAAACACTGAAGCTTTCTTT.

This clonotype was counted ten times or more. This chain joins TRBV2 and TRBJ1-6; D gene uncertain. The CDR3 is 13 residues long. CDR1 SNHLY and CDR2 FYNNEI come from the germline V gene. V was clipped by 10 bases and J by 4 bases, with 11 bases between them. The CDR3 protein is CATARTYNSPLHF. As DNA, the CDR3 is TGTGCCACCGCCCGGACGTATAATTCACCCCTCCACTTT.

This clonotype was picked up many times. CDR3 loop: CASSLYGQFYNEQFF. CDR3 coding DNA: TGTGCCAGCAGCTTATACGGCCAGTTTTACAATGAGCAGTTCTTC. The chain recombines TRBV11-2 with TRBJ2-1; D not resolved. The CDR3 loop spans 15 amino acids. Germline V gene sequence: CDR1 SGHAT, CDR2 FQNNGV. Trimming stripped 2 bases from V and 4 bases from J, with 12 bases between.

J is TRBJ2-2 and V is TRBV28; 13 bases line up with TRBD2. CDR1 and CDR2 from the germline V gene are MDHEN and SYDVKM. The CDR3 length is 17 residues. V dropped 6 bases and J dropped 3; count of bases not matched to a gene: 7. The CDR3, as DNA: TGTGCCAGCAGCAGCACCGGGACTAGCGGGGACACCGGGGAGCTGTTTTTT. This translates into CASSSTGTSGDTGELFF.

Note on this clonotype: This may come from a read error, since a much larger clone is one base off. The chain links TRBV13 to TRBJ2-1; 10 bases match TRBD2. From germline, CDR1 is PRHDT and CDR2 FYEKMQ (reference sequence). The V segment lost 5 bases and the J segment 5 bases; nucleotides outside the gene matches: 6. CDR3 length: 15 amino acids. In nucleotides, the CDR3 is TGTGCCAGCAGCAAAAGCGGGAGGGCAAACAATGAGCAGTTCTTC. As protein: CASSKSGRANNEQFF. The full variable domain, rest sourced from reference TRBV13 and TRBJ2-1, is AAGVIQSPRHLIKEKRETATLKCYPIPRHDTVYWYQQGPGQDPQFLISFYEKMQSDKGSIPDRFSAQQFSDYHSELNMSSLELGDSALYFCASSKSGRANNEQFFGPGTRLTVL.

This clonotype was counted between two and nine times. The CDR3: CASSLSGTGENIQYF. CDR3 sequence (DNA): TGTGCCAGCAGTTTGAGCGGAACTGGAGAAAACATTCAGTACTTC. The chain couples TRBV12-3 or TRBV12-4 to TRBJ2-4, with D possibly being TRBD2 (5 bases). The CDR3 totals 15 residues. Trimming pared 3 bases from V and 5 bases from J, leaving 14 bases between.

The table lists this clonotype with many counts. The chain employs TRBV12-3 or TRBV12-4 and TRBJ1-2; D not resolved. The V end was cut by 3 bases, the J end by 4 bases, with 15 bases between. The CDR3 is made up of 15 amino acids. The CDR3 region is CASSFGRNSIYGYTF. The CDR3 DNA follows: TGTGCCAGCAGTTTTGGTCGCAACAGCATCTATGGCTACACCTTC.

This clonotype was seen many times. V gene TRBV5-5 combines with J gene TRBJ2-3; no definite D call. V lost 4 bases to trimming and J lost 6 bases, with 12 bases between them. In germline, CDR1 is SGHKS, CDR2 YYEKEE (reference sequence). The length of the CDR3 is 13 residues. DNA of the CDR3: TGTGCCAGCAGCCCTCTGTTTCCGGATACGCAGTATTTT. Its protein is CASSPLFPDTQYF.

The chain couples TRBV6-1 to TRBJ2-7; D unclear. Between the trimmed V and J ends, which lost 1 base and 2 bases, there was a span of 3 bases. CDR3 length: 12 amino acids. Germline V gene sequence: CDR1 MNHNS, CDR2 SASEGT. The CDR3: CASSEVAYEQYF. The CDR3 DNA follows: TGTGCCAGCAGTGAAGTAGCCTACGAGCAGTACTTC.

This clonotype occurred many times. The J gene is TRBJ1-1, the V gene TRBV20-1; D remains unclear. The CDR3 contains 13 residues. Germline assignment: CDR1 DFQATT and CDR2 SNEGSKA (reference sequence). V was shortened by 6 bases and J by 1 base, with 12 bases between the two germline ends. The CDR3: CSAAPSGNTEAFF. CDR3 bases: TGCAGTGCAGCTCCATCAGGGAACACTGAAGCTTTCTTT.

This clonotype was counted ten times or more. V is TRBV5-6 and J is TRBJ1-2, with unresolved D. This CDR3 is built from 12 residues. Germline-derived CDR1 and CDR2 are SGHDT and YYEEEE. The V end was cut by 0 bases, the J end by 6 bases, with 6 bases between. CDR3 in DNA: TGTGCCAGCAGCTTGGGGAGAAATGGCTACACCTTC. It translates to CASSLGRNGYTF.

There are a few counts of this clonotype. The rearrangement joins TRBV5-5 to TRBJ1-3; TRBD1 might be the D (5 bases). The CDR3 contains 15 residues. V gave up 4 bases and J gave up 6 bases, with 17 bases separating them. Germline CDR1 reads SGHKS; CDR2 reads YYEKEE (reference sequence). CDR3 sequence: CASSPGLDRINTIYF. The CDR3 region has the DNA TGTGCCAGCAGCCCGGGACTAGACCGGATAAACACCATATATTTT.

V gene TRBV29-1 combines with J gene TRBJ2-3; 11 bases are shared with TRBD1. CDR3 size: 16 residues. With 0 bases clipped from V and 3 bases from J, the junction kept 5 bases outside the gene matches. The germline CDR1 and CDR2 sequences are SQVTM and ANQGSEA. For the CDR3, the DNA is TGCAGCGTTGAAGACCCCGGGACAGGGGGTACAGATACGCAGTATTTT. This gives the protein CSVEDPGTGGTDTQYF.

There are many counts of this clonotype. The CDR3 loop reads CATSDQDGHQPQHF. CDR3 in DNA: TGTGCCACCAGTGATCAGGACGGGCATCAGCCCCAGCATTTT. The chain combines TRBV24-1 with TRBJ1-5; D unclear. CDR3 length equals 14 residues. V gave up 3 bases and J gave up 5 bases, with 10 bases separating them. Germline values: CDR1 KGHDR, CDR2 SFDVKD.

This sequence joins TRBV7-8 and TRBJ2-1, with D possibly being TRBD2 (6 bases). Per the germline V gene, CDR1 is SGHVS and CDR2 is FQNEAQ. The length of the CDR3 is 11 residues. V dropped 5 bases and J dropped 9 bases, with 8 bases sitting between them. The CDR3: CASSTSFEQFF. CDR3 bases: TGTGCCAGCAGCACTAGCTTTGAGCAGTTCTTC.

In this sample, this clonotype turned up a few times. CDR3 in amino acids: CASSSNPSDRGRIYEQYF. In DNA form, the CDR3 reads TGTGCCAGCAGCTCAAACCCCTCAGACAGGGGCCGTATCTACGAGCAGTACTTC. The gene calls are TRBV11-3 and TRBJ2-7, with 8 bases fitting TRBD1. The CDR3 is 18 amino acids. After removal of 4 bases from V and 3 bases from J, the junction contained 17 bases not matched to a gene. The germline gives CDR1 SGHNT, CDR2 YENEEA.

This clonotype came up many times. The V gene is TRBV27, the J gene TRBJ2-1, with 9 bases aligning to TRBD2. The CDR3 is made up of 14 amino acids. Germline-derived CDR1 and CDR2 are MNHEY and SMNVEV (reference sequence). Trimming removed 3 bases from V and 8 bases from J; junction bases left unmatched: 5. CDR3 in DNA: TGTGCCAGCAGTTTTTTAGCGGGAGTAGATGAGCAGTTCTTC. This translates into CASSFLAGVDEQFF.

The chain employs TRBV28 and TRBJ1-1; 9 bases match TRBD1. CDR3 length: 16 residues. With V trimmed by 4 bases and J by 4 bases, 10 bases remained unmatched. CDR1 is MDHEN, CDR2 SYDVKM, per germline. CDR3 nucleotides: TGTGCCAGCAGTTCTCCCTACAGGGGGCGAGGCACTGAAGCTTTCTTT. Translated: CASSSPYRGRGTEAFF. The whole variable domain, filled in from reference TRBV28 and TRBJ1-1, reads DVKVTQSSRYLVKRTGEKVFLECVQDMDHENMFWYRQDPGLGLRLIYFSYDVKMKEKGDIPEGYSVSREKKERFSLILESASTNQTSMYLCASSSPYRGRGTEAFFGQGTRLTVV.

This clonotype was counted a few times. CDR3: CASSEGIGGSGYTF. For the CDR3, the DNA is TGTGCCAGCAGTGAAGGAATAGGAGGTTCTGGCTACACCTTC. The rearrangement joins TRBV6-1 to TRBJ1-2; D remains ambiguous. Trimming took off 1 base at V and 7 bases at J, with 13 bases between the two ends. The CDR3 loop spans 14 amino acids. Germline V gene data show CDR1 as MNHNS and CDR2 as SASEGT.

The genes are TRBV28 and TRBJ2-3; D may be TRBD2 (5 bases). Germline V gene lookup returns CDR1 MDHEN and CDR2 SYDVKM. The CDR3 sequence is 13 residues long. The germline V and J ends were trimmed by 5 bases and 7 bases, with 13 bases remaining between them. DNA for the CDR3: TGTGCCAGCAGTCCTCGGACTCAAAATACGCAGTATTTT. Its protein product is CASSPRTQNTQYF.